This section outlines one T cell receptor beta chain sequence together with its context. This entry comes from a study of blood T cell repertoires in COVID-19. Profiled with immunoSEQ multiplex PCR; TCRdb holds only in-frame clones, not every one. The sample consists of 120,000 to 150,000 clones, just under 85% of them appearing once. Germline CDR1 SGHTA, CDR2 FQGNSA. V lost 6 bases, J lost 4 bases, and 6 bases stayed unmatched. The CDR3 consists of 14 residues. This TCR derives from a woman between 45 and 60 years old with acute COVID-19. The sample consisted of PBMCs or T cells enriched from blood (not recorded which). This sequence joins TRBV7-2 and TRBJ1-2; 9 bases fit TRBD1. The CDR3 bases are TGTGCCAGCAGTTCGGACAGGGGTAGCTATGGCTACACCTTC. This gives the protein CASSSDRGSYGYTF.